This T cell receptor (beta chain) was retrieved from a study of early T cells in non-severe SARS-CoV-2 infection. At the level of the study: Sequenced material consisted of bulk RNA (from unsorted whole blood), and chains were unpaired.

Study-level findings and limits: VDJdb matching favored anti-spike CD8 responses, missing private and CD4 specificities.

As to this clonotype: The antigen remains unidentified.

Unique molecular identifiers tagged individual cDNA molecules. TCRdb used MiXCR to reprocess the 5' RACE reads, holding one entry per CDR3 protein. Of about 33,000 distinct CDR3 sequences in the sample, 5% are singletons; the top ten hold 12% to 15%. Germline-derived CDR1 and CDR2 are MNHNY and SVGAGI (reference sequence). This CDR3 has 14 residues. Trimming pared 2 bases from V and 11 bases from J, leaving 16 bases between. The sequencing input was whole blood. The TCR originated in an adult who was a healthcare worker with PCR-confirmed SARS-CoV-2 infection or an uninfected control (not recorded which). The chain joins TRBV6-6 to TRBJ2-4; D is undetermined. For the CDR3, the DNA is TGTGCCAGCAGTTACGATCGGCCCCCCGCGGTTCAGTACTTC. The encoded protein is CASSYDRPPAVQYF.